The 24 T cell receptor beta chains given below trace back to one sample, sequenced in a study of T cells in Graves' hyperthyroidism and ophthalmopathy. Amplified TCR beta CDR3 regions derived from RNA transcripts. TCR CDR3 underwent first-round RT-PCR with the HTBI primer set. One entry per CDR3 protein results from TCRdb running MiXCR on the multiplex PCR reads. This sample has about 710,000 distinct CDR3 sequences, with about a sixth found just once. Sequencing was done on a sample of blood. The receptors stem from a man younger than 35 with Graves' hyperthyroidism.

This clonotype was found a few times. This chain links TRBV7-9 with TRBJ1-1; 12 nucleotides line up with TRBD1. The V segment lost 4 bases and the J segment 7 bases; nucleotides outside the gene matches: 7. The CDR3 is made up of 15 amino acids. From germline, CDR1 is SEHNR and CDR2 FQNEAQ (reference sequence). CDR3 sequence: CASSSPGQGAGEAFF. Here the CDR3 DNA reads TGTGCCAGCAGCTCCCCGGGACAGGGGGCGGGTGAAGCTTTCTTT.

The gene calls are TRBV15 and TRBJ2-3, with 8 bases aligning to TRBD2. The junction had 10 bases not matched to a gene; V was cut back by 3 bases and J by 2 bases. The CDR3 totals 17 residues. Germline V CDR1 and CDR2: LNHNV, YYDKDF (reference sequence). The DNA for the CDR3 is TGTGCCACCAGCAGCACCAACCCCGGGAGGGACACAGATACGCAGTATTTT. Residues: CATSSTNPGRDTDTQYF.

The chain uses TRBV5-1 and TRBJ1-4; 7 bases map to TRBD1. This CDR3 contains 15 residues. With 2 bases clipped from V and 5 bases from J, the junction kept 6 bases outside the gene matches. The germline CDR1 and CDR2 sequences are SGHRS and YFSETQ. This CDR3 is CASSFGDRGNEKLFF. CDR3 bases: TGCGCCAGCAGCTTTGGGGACAGAGGAAATGAAAAACTGTTTTTT. Full variable domain (missing parts from reference TRBV5-1 and TRBJ1-4): KAGVTQTPRYLIKTRGQQVTLSCSPISGHRSVSWYQQTPGQGLQFLFEYFSETQRNKGNFPGRFSGRQFSNSRSEMNVSTLELGDSALYLCASSFGDRGNEKLFFGSGTQLSVL.

This clonotype was counted only a few times. The chain recombines TRBV6-1 with TRBJ2-4; perhaps TRBD1 as D (6 bases). The V end was cut by 5 bases, the J end by 7 bases, with 18 bases between. Germline V gives CDR1 MNHNS, CDR2 SASEGT. This CDR3 has 15 amino acids. CDR3 in amino acids: CASSSASGTHNIQYF. The CDR3 DNA follows: TGTGCCAGCAGTTCCGCGTCCGGGACACACAACATTCAGTACTTC.

This clonotype has only a few counts. The rearrangement joins TRBV18 to TRBJ1-4; D is undetermined. The V gene lost 3 bases and the J gene lost 5 bases, with 10 bases spanning the gap. Germline V gives CDR1 KGHSH, CDR2 LQKENI. The CDR3 extends over 14 amino acids. CDR3 loop: CASSPSTGNEKLFF. In DNA form, the CDR3 reads TGTGCCAGCTCACCTTCGACGGGGAATGAAAAACTGTTTTTT.

Many counts were recorded for this clonotype. The J gene is TRBJ2-3, the V gene TRBV6-2 or TRBV6-3; TRBD1 aligns across 7 bases. Germline CDR1 reads MNHEY; CDR2 reads SVGEGT. The CDR3 loop spans 14 amino acids. After removal of 0 bases from V and 4 bases from J, the junction contained 1 base not matched to a gene. The CDR3 protein is CASSYSDRADTQYF. For the CDR3, the DNA is TGTGCCAGCAGTTACTCCGACAGGGCAGATACGCAGTATTTT.

There are many counts of this clonotype. The chain couples TRBV11-1 to TRBJ2-1, with D perhaps TRBD2 (5 bases). CDR1 and CDR2 from the germline V gene are SGHAT and FQDESV (reference sequence). V shed 2 bases and J shed 9 bases, with 20 bases lying between them. This CDR3 is built from 16 residues. CDR3 nucleotides: TGTGCCAGCAGCTTAATGTTTCTGCCGGGGAGTAGTGAGCAGTTCTTC. Protein product: CASSLMFLPGSSEQFF.

This clonotype occurred many times. V and J are TRBV11-3 and TRBJ2-1; 7 bases are a match to TRBD2. CDR1 is SGHNT and CDR2 is YENEEA in the germline V gene. This CDR3 contains 16 residues. V lost 0 bases, J lost 9 bases, and 11 bases stayed unmatched. The CDR3: CASSLDGAGDFSEQFF. In nucleotides, the CDR3 is TGTGCCAGCAGCTTAGATGGCGCGGGAGATTTTTCTGAGCAGTTCTTC. The whole variable domain, filled in from reference TRBV11-3 and TRBJ2-1, reads EAGVVQSPRYKIIEKKQPVAFWCNPISGHNTLYWYLQNLGQGPELLIRYENEEAVDDSQLPKDRFSAERLKGVDSTLKIQPAELGDSAVYLCASSLDGAGDFSEQFFGPGTRLTVL.

CDR3 protein: CASSDGQGAIYEQYF. In DNA form, the CDR3 reads TGTGCCAGTAGTGATGGACAGGGGGCAATCTACGAGCAGTACTTC. The V call is TRBV19, the J call TRBJ2-7; 11 positions agree with TRBD1. Germline CDR1 is LNHDA and CDR2 is SQIVND (reference sequence). Trimming at V came to 5 bases and at J to 3 bases, leaving 6 bases not matched to a gene. The CDR3 consists of 15 residues.

This clonotype was seen at least ten times. The chain has TRBV10-3 and TRBJ2-2; 10 nucleotides line up with TRBD2. The CDR3 is 16 amino acids. J was trimmed by 6 bases and V by 2 bases; bases with no gene match: 6. CDR1 and CDR2 from the germline V gene are ENHRY and SYGVKD. The CDR3, as DNA: TGTGCCATCAGTGAGAACCTAGCGGGAGTGGCCGGGGAGCTGTTTTTT. Translation: CAISENLAGVAGELFF.

Only a few counts were recorded for this clonotype. The V gene is TRBV25-1, the J gene TRBJ2-5, with D tentatively TRBD2 (6 bases). Trimming took 8 bases from V and 5 from J, leaving 12 bases between them. The CDR3 covers 12 residues. CDR1 and CDR2 from the germline V gene are MGHDK and SYGVNS. CDR3 sequence reads: CASRGGVETQYF. CDR3 sequence (DNA): TGTGCCAGCCGCGGAGGGGTGGAGACCCAGTACTTC. Full variable domain (remainder filled in from reference TRBV25-1 and TRBJ2-5): EADIYQTPRYLVIGTGKKITLECSQTMGHDKMYWYQQDPGMELHLIHYSYGVNSTEKGDLSSESTVSRIRTEHFPLTLESARPSHTSQYLCASRGGVETQYFGPGTRLLVL.

This clonotype has more than one count but fewer than ten. The rearrangement uses TRBV4-2 and TRBJ2-7; 7 nucleotides agree with TRBD2. This CDR3 contains 17 residues. J gave up 2 bases and V 0 bases, and 10 bases lay outside the gene matches. In germline, CDR1 is LGHNA, CDR2 YNFKEQ. In nucleotides, the CDR3 is TGTGCCAGCAGCCAAGACCCTTTTTGGGAGGGCCCCTACGAGCAGTACTTC. Its translation: CASSQDPFWEGPYEQYF.

This clonotype showed up just a few times. The chain joins TRBV20-1 to TRBJ1-2, with D possibly TRBD1 on 6 matching bases. V lost 6 bases and J lost 3, with 17 bases in between. The length of the CDR3 is 14 residues. Germline CDR1 DFQATT, CDR2 SNEGSKA (reference sequence). The CDR3 reads CSARQPRGDYGYTF. The DNA of the CDR3 is TGCAGTGCCCGTCAGCCAAGGGGGGACTATGGCTACACCTTC.

This clonotype was detected a few times. V and J are TRBV7-2 and TRBJ2-1, with D maybe TRBD2 (5 bases). V dropped 1 base and J dropped 8 bases, with 12 bases sitting between them. The length of the CDR3 is 14 residues. Germline V CDR1 and CDR2: SGHTA, FQGNSA. As DNA, the CDR3 is TGTGCCAGCAGCTTAGAAGAGCGGAGGCATGAGCAGTTCTTC. It yields the protein CASSLEERRHEQFF.

This clonotype was counted many times. The chain couples TRBV2 to TRBJ1-1; tentatively, D is TRBD1 (6 bases). Germline CDR1 is SNHLY and CDR2 is FYNNEI. The CDR3 loop spans 13 amino acids. With 8 bases removed from V and 6 bases from J, the gap between germline ends came to 16 bases. The CDR3 sequence: CASASVGGPEAFF. CDR3 coding DNA: TGTGCCAGCGCTTCGGTGGGGGGCCCTGAAGCTTTCTTT.

The chain employs TRBV20-1 and TRBJ2-1; D is uncertain. CDR1 is DFQATT, CDR2 SNEGSKA, per germline (reference sequence). V was cut by 5 bases and J by 2 bases, with 13 bases left in between. The CDR3 contains 14 residues. DNA of the CDR3: TGCAGTGCTGACCCCCAAGGTACCTACAATGAGCAGTTCTTC. It encodes CSADPQGTYNEQFF.

This rearrangement joins TRBV5-4 to TRBJ1-1; D may be TRBD1 (6 bases). The CDR3 runs 15 residues. Germline V gene lookup returns CDR1 SGHNT and CDR2 YYREEE (reference sequence). Trimming cost V 4 bases and J 1 base, with 14 bases left between them. The CDR3 here is CASSGLGHGNTEAFF. In nucleotides, the CDR3 is TGTGCCAGCAGCGGGTTGGGACACGGGAACACTGAAGCTTTCTTT. Looking up the rest from reference TRBV5-4 and TRBJ1-1 gives the full variable domain: ETGVTQSPTHLIKTRGQQVTLRCSSQSGHNTVSWYQQALGQGPQFIFQYYREEENGRGNFPPRFSGLQFPNYSSELNVNALELDDSALYLCASSGLGHGNTEAFFGQGTRLTVV.

This clonotype was recorded a few times. This sequence joins TRBV12-3 or TRBV12-4 and TRBJ2-6; weak D call: TRBD2 (5 bases). V was shortened by 3 bases and J by 4 bases, with 10 bases between the two germline ends. This CDR3 is built from 15 residues. CDR3 in amino acids: CASSLWESGANVLTF. CDR3 DNA sequence: TGTGCCAGCAGTTTGTGGGAGTCAGGGGCCAACGTCCTGACTTTC.

The chain recombines TRBV20-1 with TRBJ1-5; no definite D call. Germline V gene data show CDR1 as DFQATT and CDR2 as SNEGSKA (reference sequence). The CDR3 sequence is 13 residues long. V lost 2 bases, J lost 1 base, and 6 bases lay in between. CDR3 in DNA: TGCAGTGCTAGATACGACAGCAATCAGCCCCAGCATTTT. It specifies CSARYDSNQPQHF.

The chain carries TRBV30 and TRBJ2-7; D call uncertain. Germline V gene data show CDR1 as GTSNPN and CDR2 as SVGIG (reference sequence). With 0 bases removed from V and 7 bases from J, the gap between germline ends came to 10 bases. The CDR3 totals 12 residues. The CDR3 here is CAWSVGPAEQYF. The CDR3 nucleotides read TGTGCCTGGAGTGTTGGGCCCGCGGAGCAGTACTTC. The variable domain in full, with the rest retrieved from reference TRBV30 and TRBJ2-7, is SQTIHQWPATLVQPVGSPLSLECTVEGTSNPNLYWYRQAAGRGLQLLFYSVGIGQISSEVPQNLSASRPQDRQFILSSKKLLLSDSGFYLCAWSVGPAEQYFGPGTRLTVT.

Ten or more counts support this clonotype. This chain joins TRBV11-2 and TRBJ2-2; D is perhaps TRBD2 (5 bases). The CDR3 sequence is 16 residues long. Trimming left V 3 bases short and J 5 bases short, with 16 bases between. Germline CDR1 SGHAT, CDR2 FQNNGV. The CDR3 sequence: CASSFFGGRGTGELFF. The CDR3 nucleotides read TGTGCCAGCAGCTTCTTTGGCGGGCGCGGGACCGGGGAGCTGTTTTTT.

The rearrangement uses TRBV27 and TRBJ2-1; D might be TRBD2 (6 bases). The germline V gene encodes CDR1 MNHEY and CDR2 SMNVEV (reference sequence). V was trimmed by 3 bases and J by 2 bases, leaving 14 bases between them. This CDR3 contains 16 residues. The CDR3 region is CASSFSWRGPYNEQFF. The CDR3 region has the DNA TGTGCCAGCAGTTTCTCCTGGCGGGGCCCCTACAATGAGCAGTTCTTC.

The gene calls are TRBV28 and TRBJ1-5; the match to TRBD1 covers 7 bases. Germline CDR1 MDHEN, CDR2 SYDVKM. The J segment lost 0 bases and the V segment lost 6 bases, leaving 14 bases of the junction unmatched. The CDR3 is made up of 18 amino acids. The CDR3 nucleotides are TGTGCCAGCAGCCCCCGGAGAGGGGGCCCTTATAGCAATCAGCCCCAGCATTTT. Protein: CASSPRRGGPYSNQPQHF. The full variable domain, in which reference TRBV28 and TRBJ1-5 provide the parts outside the CDR3, is DVKVTQSSRYLVKRTGEKVFLECVQDMDHENMFWYRQDPGLGLRLIYFSYDVKMKEKGDIPEGYSVSREKKERFSLILESASTNQTSMYLCASSPRRGGPYSNQPQHFGDGTRLSIL.

The J gene is TRBJ2-7, the V gene TRBV19; D tentatively reads TRBD1 or TRBD2 (5 bases each). Trimming removed 3 bases at V and 4 bases at J, with 16 bases between. The CDR3 runs 15 residues. Germline values: CDR1 LNHDA, CDR2 SQIVND (reference sequence). Here the CDR3 reads CASSMGDPALYEQYF. The CDR3 DNA is TGTGCCAGTAGTATGGGGGACCCAGCCCTGTACGAGCAGTACTTC.